The sequence of this T cell receptor (beta chain) was determined in a study of cytomegalovirus exposure and HLA in healthy donors. Trimming took off 2 bases at V and 8 bases at J, with 12 bases between the two ends. CDR1 and CDR2 from the germline V gene are SEHNR and FQNEAQ (reference sequence). The CDR3 runs 14 residues. Notes on the study in general: Presence/absence analyses took donor sequencing depth as roughly uniform.

This clone was recorded a few times. What it binds is unknown. PCR employed 60 Vbeta and 13 Jbeta primers. Some clones are missing from TCRdb's copy, which holds only in-frame ones; the method was immunoSEQ multiplex PCR. The data show 80,000 or so clones, about 60% seen once. The receptor comes from a man aged 30 to 39 in good health and CMV-seropositive. The chain uses TRBV7-9 and TRBJ1-4; D is uncertain. Sequencing was carried out using PBMCs. The CDR3 nucleotides are TGTGCCAGCAGCTTATGGGGAGGAAGGGAAAAACTGTTTTTT. Amino acid sequence: CASSLWGGREKLFF. Together with reference TRBV7-9 and TRBJ1-4, the CDR3 gives the full variable domain: DTGVSQNPRHKITKRGQNVTFRCDPISEHNRLYWYRQTLGQGPEFLTYFQNEAQLEKSRLLSDRFSAERPKGSFSTLEIQRTEQGDSAMYLCASSLWGGREKLFFGSGTQLSVL.